The 11 T cell receptor beta chains below all came from one sample that was sequenced in a study of control samples from healthy donors and cancer patients. This table comes from immunoSEQ multiplex PCR, and its TCRdb copy is limited to in-frame clones, with some not included. The sample records 95,000 to 120,000 clones, approximately 80% being singletons. Sample: blood. The receptor source for this set is a man in his late teens or twenties in good health.

This chain joins TRBV19 and TRBJ1-5, with D tentatively TRBD1 (6 bases). In germline, CDR1 is LNHDA, CDR2 SQIVND (reference sequence). This CDR3 has 16 residues. The V gene lost 3 bases and the J gene lost 4 bases, with 16 bases spanning the gap. CDR3 loop: CASSIQKDRLNQPQHF. DNA of the CDR3: TGTGCCAGTAGTATCCAGAAAGACAGGCTAAATCAGCCCCAGCATTTT.

V gene TRBV5-1 combines with J gene TRBJ1-1, with D possibly matching TRBD1 (5 bases). CDR1 SGHRS and CDR2 YFSETQ come from the germline V gene. The length of the CDR3 is 15 residues. V gave up 0 bases and J gave up 3 bases, with 12 bases separating them. The CDR3 here is CASSLVRRAYTEAFF. As DNA, the CDR3 is TGCGCCAGCAGCTTGGTCCGCAGGGCCTACACTGAAGCTTTCTTT.

This chain links TRBV4-2 with TRBJ2-7; TRBD1 agrees at 12 bases. The CDR3 totals 18 residues. Germline V gene sequence: CDR1 LGHNA, CDR2 YNFKEQ. Trimming took 3 bases from V and 2 from J; bases not matched to a gene: 11. CDR3 DNA sequence: TGTGCCAGCAGCCAGGGGACAGGGGGCTTTTGCCCCACCTACGAGCAGTACTTC. Amino acid sequence: CASSQGTGGFCPTYEQYF.

This chain joins TRBV14 and TRBJ1-2; D ambiguous. V was cut by 4 bases and J by 0 bases, with 18 bases left in between. Per the germline V gene, CDR1 is SGHDN and CDR2 is FVKESK. The CDR3 extends over 17 amino acids. The DNA for the CDR3 is TGTGCCAGCAGCCGATACCCAACGGGGTCTTCTAACTATGGCTACACCTTC. This translates into CASSRYPTGSSNYGYTF.

This clone was observed a few times. This chain connects TRBV4-2 to TRBJ2-1, with D perhaps TRBD1 or TRBD2 (6 bases each). This CDR3 has 16 amino acids. The V gene's germline CDR1 is LGHNA and CDR2 YNFKEQ. Trimming pared 1 base from V and 0 bases from J, leaving 10 bases between. The CDR3 nucleotides are TGTGCCAGCAGCCAAGGGGGGGCCGACTCCTACAATGAGCAGTTCTTC. Translation gives CASSQGGADSYNEQFF.

V usage is TRBV3-1 (or the pseudogene TRBV3-2) and J usage is TRBJ1-1, with D possibly TRBD1 on 5 matching bases. The germline gives CDR1 LGHDT, CDR2 YNNKEL (reference sequence). The CDR3 loop spans 12 amino acids. The ends were cut back, 6 bases at V and 6 bases at J, with 11 bases in the middle. The CDR3 reads CASSPGRPEAFF. The CDR3 coding sequence is TGTGCCAGCAGTCCAGGGAGACCTGAAGCTTTCTTT.

The chain joins TRBV7-2 to TRBJ2-7; 9 positions match TRBD1. CDR1 SGHTA and CDR2 FQGNSA come from the germline V gene. The CDR3 is made up of 17 amino acids. J gave up 5 bases and V 1 base, and 12 bases lay outside the gene matches. This chain's CDR3 is CASSLEWDRALQNEQYF. The CDR3, as DNA: TGTGCCAGCAGCTTAGAGTGGGACAGGGCCCTACAGAACGAGCAGTACTTC.

This sequence joins TRBV5-6 and TRBJ2-3; TRBD1 matches at 9 bases. Trimming cost V 3 bases and J 1 base; bases outside gene matches: 15. CDR1 is SGHDT and CDR2 is YYEEEE in the germline V gene. The CDR3 has 19 amino acids. The CDR3 DNA reads as TGTGCCAGCAGCTGCGACCGGGACAGGGTCCTACCCGGCACAGATACGCAGTATTTT. This codes for CASSCDRDRVLPGTDTQYF.

This sequence joins TRBV7-7 and TRBJ2-1, with 8 bases matching TRBD2. J lost 0 bases, V lost 1 base, and 2 bases had no gene match. The CDR3 length is 16 residues. The germline V gene encodes CDR1 SSHAT and CDR2 FNYEAQ (reference sequence). The CDR3 DNA reads as TGTGCCAGCAGCTTAGTTGCGGGGGGCTCCTACAATGAGCAGTTCTTC. It encodes CASSLVAGGSYNEQFF. The entire variable domain, with the rest obtained from reference TRBV7-7 and TRBJ2-1, is as follows: GAGVSQSPRYKVTKRGQDVTLRCDPISSHATLYWYQQALGQGPEFLTYFNYEAQPDKSGLPSDRFSAERPEGSISTLTIQRTEQRDSAMYRCASSLVAGGSYNEQFFGPGTRLTVL.

The chain carries TRBV15 and TRBJ1-5, with a possible D match to TRBD1 (5 bases). Germline V CDR1 and CDR2: LNHNV, YYDKDF (reference sequence). The V gene lost 0 bases and the J gene lost 5 bases, with 11 bases spanning the gap. The CDR3 is 15 residues long. The DNA for the CDR3 is TGTGCCACCAGCAGAGAGGGACTTCCTGATCAGCCCCAGCATTTT. Translating it yields CATSREGLPDQPQHF.

J is TRBJ2-5 and V is TRBV3-1 (or the pseudogene TRBV3-2); D unresolved. The CDR3 length is 13 residues. The V gene's germline CDR1 is LGHDT and CDR2 YNNKEL (reference sequence). The ends were cut back, 4 bases at V and 0 bases at J, with 6 bases in the middle. In DNA, the CDR3 is TGTGCCAGCAGCCCCCTAGACCAAGAGACCCAGTACTTC. Protein: CASSPLDQETQYF.